This TCR beta chain is from a study of blood T cell repertoires in COVID-19. CDR1 is SGHTA and CDR2 is FQGNSA in the germline V gene. The CDR3 is 18 residues long. Trimming shortened V by 2 bases and J by 5 bases, and 24 bases separated the two germline ends. This table comes from immunoSEQ multiplex PCR, and its TCRdb copy is limited to in-frame clones, with some not included. The data hold some 200,000 clones, with around 86% observed a single time. The receptor was derived from a man older than 75 with acute or convalescent COVID-19. The chain recombines TRBV7-2 with TRBJ1-1; a weak D match, TRBD1 (5 bases). Sequencing was performed on peripheral blood. CDR3 DNA: TGTGCCAGCAGCTTACGTAGCCCAGGGTCTCGGGTAGGGACTGAAGCTTTCTTT. Translating gives CASSLRSPGSRVGTEAFF.